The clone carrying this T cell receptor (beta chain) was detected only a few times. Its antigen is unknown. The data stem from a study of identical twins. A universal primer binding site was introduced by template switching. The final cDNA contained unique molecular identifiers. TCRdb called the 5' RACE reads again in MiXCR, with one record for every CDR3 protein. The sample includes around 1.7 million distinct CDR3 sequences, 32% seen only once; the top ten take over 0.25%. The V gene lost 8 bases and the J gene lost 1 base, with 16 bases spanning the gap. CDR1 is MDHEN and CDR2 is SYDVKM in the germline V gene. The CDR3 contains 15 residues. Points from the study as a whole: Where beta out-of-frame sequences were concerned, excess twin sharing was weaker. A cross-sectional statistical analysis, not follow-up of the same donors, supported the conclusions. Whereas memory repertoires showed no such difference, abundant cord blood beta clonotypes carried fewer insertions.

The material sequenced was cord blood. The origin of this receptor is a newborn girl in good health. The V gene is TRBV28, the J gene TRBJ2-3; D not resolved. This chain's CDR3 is CASLTWGGGTDTQYF. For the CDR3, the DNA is TGTGCCAGCCTGACTTGGGGTGGGGGCACAGATACGCAGTATTTT.